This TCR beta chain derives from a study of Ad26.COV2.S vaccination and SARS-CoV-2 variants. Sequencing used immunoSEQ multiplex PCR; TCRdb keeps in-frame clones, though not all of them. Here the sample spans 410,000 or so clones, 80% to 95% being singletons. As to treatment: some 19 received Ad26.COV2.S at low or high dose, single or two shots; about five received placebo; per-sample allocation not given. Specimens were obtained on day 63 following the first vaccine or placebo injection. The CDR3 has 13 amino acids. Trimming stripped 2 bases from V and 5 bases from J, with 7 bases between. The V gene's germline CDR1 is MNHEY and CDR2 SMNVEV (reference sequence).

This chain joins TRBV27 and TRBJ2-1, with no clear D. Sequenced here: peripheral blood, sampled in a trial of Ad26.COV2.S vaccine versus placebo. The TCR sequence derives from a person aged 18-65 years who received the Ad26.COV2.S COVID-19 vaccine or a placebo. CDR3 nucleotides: TGTGCCAGCAGTTTAGGGCTCGACAATGAGCAGTTCTTC. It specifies CASSLGLDNEQFF.